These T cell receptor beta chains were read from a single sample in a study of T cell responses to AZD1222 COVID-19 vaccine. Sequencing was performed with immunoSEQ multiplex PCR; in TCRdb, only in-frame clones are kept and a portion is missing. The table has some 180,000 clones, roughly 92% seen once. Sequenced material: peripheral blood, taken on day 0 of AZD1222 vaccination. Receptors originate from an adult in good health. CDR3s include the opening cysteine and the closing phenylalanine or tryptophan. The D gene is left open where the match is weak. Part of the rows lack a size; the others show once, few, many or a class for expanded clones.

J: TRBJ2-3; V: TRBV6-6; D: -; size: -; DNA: TGTGCCAGCAGTTACTCCTTTATGGAAGATACGCAGTATTTT; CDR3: CASSYSFMEDTQYF
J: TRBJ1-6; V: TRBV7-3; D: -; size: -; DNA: TGTGCCAGCAGCTGGTCAGGGGATTCACCCCTCCACTTT; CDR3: CASSWSGDSPLHF
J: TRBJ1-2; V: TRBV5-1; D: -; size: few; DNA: TGCGCCAGCAGCTTGGGAGGGGGAGAATCTAACTATGGCTACACCTTC; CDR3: CASSLGGGESNYGYTF
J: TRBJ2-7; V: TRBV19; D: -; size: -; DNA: TGTGCCAGTAGGGGGAGGGGGCTGACTTTCGGCGAGCAGTACTTC; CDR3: CASRGRGLTFGEQYF
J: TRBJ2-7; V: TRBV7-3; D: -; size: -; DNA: TGTGCCAGCAGCTTAAACGGCGAGCAGTACTTC; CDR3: CASSLNGEQYF
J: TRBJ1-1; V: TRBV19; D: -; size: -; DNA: TGTGCCAGCGCCGAGGGCACTTCGAACACTGAAGCTTTCTTT; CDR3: CASAEGTSNTEAFF
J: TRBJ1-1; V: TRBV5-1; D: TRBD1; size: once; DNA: TGCGCCAGCAGCTTAGACAGGGCTACTGAAGCTTTCTTT; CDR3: CASSLDRATEAFF
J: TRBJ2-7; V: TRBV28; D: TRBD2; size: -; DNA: TGTGCCACCCGGACTAGCGGCTACGAGCAGTACTTC; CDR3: CATRTSGYEQYF
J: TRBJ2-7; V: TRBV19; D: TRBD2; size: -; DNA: TGTGCCAGTTCACTAGCGGACGGCACCTACGAGCAGTACTTC; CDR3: CASSLADGTYEQYF
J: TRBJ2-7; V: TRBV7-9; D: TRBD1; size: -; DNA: TGTGCCAGCAGCCTAGGGAACAGGGGCCTCTCCTACGAGCAGTACTTC; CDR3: CASSLGNRGLSYEQYF
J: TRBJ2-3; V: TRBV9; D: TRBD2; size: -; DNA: TGTGCCAGCAGCGTATCTCCCGGTGGGACTAGCGGGAGGGCCACAGATACGCAGTATTTT; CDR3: CASSVSPGGTSGRATDTQYF
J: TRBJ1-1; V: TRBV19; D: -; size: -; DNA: TGTGCCAGTAGTTTACTGGAGGGGGGGAGCACTGAAGCTTTCTTT; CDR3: CASSLLEGGSTEAFF
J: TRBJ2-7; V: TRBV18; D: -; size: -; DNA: TGTGCCAGCTCACCGGAGACGGGGGGCCTTTTAAAGCAGTACTTC; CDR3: CASSPETGGLLKQYF
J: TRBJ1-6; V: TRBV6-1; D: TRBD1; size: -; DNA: TGTGCCAGCAGTGAGGGACAGGGATATACCCTCCACTTT; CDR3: CASSEGQGYTLHF
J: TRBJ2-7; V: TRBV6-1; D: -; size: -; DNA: TGTGCCAGCAGTGAAAGGGGGGAACTTTCCTACGAGCAGTACTTC; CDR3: CASSERGELSYEQYF
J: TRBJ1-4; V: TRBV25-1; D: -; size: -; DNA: TGTGCCAGCAGTGCCAACCGGCGGGAAAAACTGTTTTTT; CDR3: CASSANRREKLFF
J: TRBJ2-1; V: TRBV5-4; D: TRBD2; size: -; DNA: TGTGCCAGCAGCCCACTAGCGGGAGCATCCTACAATGAGCAGTTCTTC; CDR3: CASSPLAGASYNEQFF
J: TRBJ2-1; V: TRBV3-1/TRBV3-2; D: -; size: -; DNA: TGTGCCAGCAGCCCGATTCCCGGGACAGGGCCGGGACTAGCGAATGAGCAGTTCTTC; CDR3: CASSPIPGTGPGLANEQFF
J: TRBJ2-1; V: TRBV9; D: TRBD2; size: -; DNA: TGTGCCAGCAGCGTAAGGGCGGGAGGACTAGCGGGGACCTCCTACAATGAGCAGTTCTTC; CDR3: CASSVRAGGLAGTSYNEQFF
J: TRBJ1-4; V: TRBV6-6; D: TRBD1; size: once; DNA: TGTGCCAGCAGTTTGATTACAGGGGCAACTAATGAAAAACTGTTTTTT; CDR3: CASSLITGATNEKLFF
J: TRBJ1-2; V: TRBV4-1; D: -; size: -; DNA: TGCGCCAGCAGCCAAGTTACAGGGAACTATGGCTACACCTTC; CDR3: CASSQVTGNYGYTF
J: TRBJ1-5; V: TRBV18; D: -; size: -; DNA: TGTGCCAGCTCACCACCCGACTGGAATCAGCCCCAGCATTTT; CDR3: CASSPPDWNQPQHF
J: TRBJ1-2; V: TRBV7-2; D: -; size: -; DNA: TGTGCCAGCACCTATACTCATGGTGGCTACACCTTC; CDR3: CASTYTHGGYTF
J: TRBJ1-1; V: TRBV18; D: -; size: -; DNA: TGTGCCAGCTCACCCCCAGTTGGGAGGGACACTGAAGCTTTCTTT; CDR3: CASSPPVGRDTEAFF
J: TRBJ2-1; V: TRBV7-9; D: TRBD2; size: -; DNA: TGTGCCAGCAGCACGGGACTAGCGGGAAAATCCTACAATGAGCAGTTCTTC; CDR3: CASSTGLAGKSYNEQFF
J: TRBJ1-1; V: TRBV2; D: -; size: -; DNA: TGTGCCAGCAGTGCAGACCGACTGAACACTGAAGCTTTCTTT; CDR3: CASSADRLNTEAFF
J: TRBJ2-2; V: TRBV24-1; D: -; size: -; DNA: TGTGCCACCAGTGATTTAGGATCAGGGGCTGACACCGGGGAGCTGTTTTTT; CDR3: CATSDLGSGADTGELFF
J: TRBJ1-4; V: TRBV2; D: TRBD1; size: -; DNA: TGTGCCAGCATGTACGGGACAGCTGTGGAAAAACTGTTTTTT; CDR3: CASMYGTAVEKLFF
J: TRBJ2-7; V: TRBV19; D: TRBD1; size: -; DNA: TGTGCCAGTAGTTTGGGACAGCTCGAGTACTTC; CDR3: CASSLGQLEYF
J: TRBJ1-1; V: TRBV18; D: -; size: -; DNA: TGTGCCAGCTCACCAGGCAGGAGGAACACTGAAGCTTTCTTT; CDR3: CASSPGRRNTEAFF
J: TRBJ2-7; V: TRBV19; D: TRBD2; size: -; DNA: TGTGCCAGTTCGACTAGCGGGGTATCCTACGAGCAGTACTTC; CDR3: CASSTSGVSYEQYF
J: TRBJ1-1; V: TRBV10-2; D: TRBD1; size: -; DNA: TGCGCCAGCAGTGAGGACAGGGGGCGAATCGCTGAAGCTTTCTTT; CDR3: CASSEDRGRIAEAFF
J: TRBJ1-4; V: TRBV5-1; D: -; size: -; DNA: TGCGCCAGCAGCCCTGGACAGACTTTGACTAATGAAAAACTGTTTTTT; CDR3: CASSPGQTLTNEKLFF
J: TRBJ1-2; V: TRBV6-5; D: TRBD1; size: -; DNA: TGTGCCAGCAGTTACTCCGGACAGGGGAACTATGGCTACACCTTC; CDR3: CASSYSGQGNYGYTF
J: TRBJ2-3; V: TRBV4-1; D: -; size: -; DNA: TGCGCCAGCAGCCAAGTGGCAGATACGCAGTATTTT; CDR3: CASSQVADTQYF
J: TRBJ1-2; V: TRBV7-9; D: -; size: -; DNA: TGTGCCAGCAGCTCGACGGATTATGGCTACACCTTC; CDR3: CASSSTDYGYTF
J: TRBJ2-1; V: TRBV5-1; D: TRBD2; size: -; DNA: TGCGCCAGCACCTCGAGACTAGCGGGGGGTGATGAGCAGTTCTTC; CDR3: CASTSRLAGGDEQFF
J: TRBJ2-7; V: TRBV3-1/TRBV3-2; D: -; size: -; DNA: TGTGCCAGCAGCCGACGCTCTGACAGCTCCTACGAGCAGTACTTC; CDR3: CASSRRSDSSYEQYF
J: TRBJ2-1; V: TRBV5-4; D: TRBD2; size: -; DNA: TGTGCCAGCAGCTATTCCGGGACTAGAAACAATGAGCAGTTCTTC; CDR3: CASSYSGTRNNEQFF
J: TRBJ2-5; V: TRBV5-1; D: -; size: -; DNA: TGCGCCAGCAGCTTGTATTCTCGGCAAGAGACCCAGTACTTC; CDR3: CASSLYSRQETQYF
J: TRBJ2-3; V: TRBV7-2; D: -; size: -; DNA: TGTGCCAGCAGCTCAGACTACGGACGCCCAGATACGCAGTATTTT; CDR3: CASSSDYGRPDTQYF
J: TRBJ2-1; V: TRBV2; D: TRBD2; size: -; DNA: TGTGCCAGCAGTGGGACTAGCGGGAGATACAATGAGCAGTTCTTC; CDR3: CASSGTSGRYNEQFF
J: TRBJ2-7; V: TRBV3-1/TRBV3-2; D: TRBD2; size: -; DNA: TGTGCCAGCAGTCTAGCGGGGGGGCCCGAGCAGTACTTC; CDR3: CASSLAGGPEQYF
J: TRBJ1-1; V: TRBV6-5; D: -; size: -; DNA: TGTGCCAGCAGCGCCAGGGCAGGCACTGAAGCTTTCTTT; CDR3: CASSARAGTEAFF
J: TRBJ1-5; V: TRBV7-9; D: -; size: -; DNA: TGTGCCAGCAGCTCGTTCAGAGATCATAGCAATCAGCCCCAGCATTTT; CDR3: CASSSFRDHSNQPQHF
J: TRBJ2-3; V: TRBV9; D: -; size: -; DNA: TGTGCCAGCACCTACAACGGACAGTTCACAGATACGCAGTATTTT; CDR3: CASTYNGQFTDTQYF
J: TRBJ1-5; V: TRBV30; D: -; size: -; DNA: TGTGCCTGGAGTGTACTGGGGGGCAATCAGCCCCAGCATTTT; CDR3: CAWSVLGGNQPQHF
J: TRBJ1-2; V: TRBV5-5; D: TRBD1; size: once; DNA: TGTGCCAGCAGCTTGTGGACAGGGGTTCGGGGCTACACCTTC; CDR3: CASSLWTGVRGYTF
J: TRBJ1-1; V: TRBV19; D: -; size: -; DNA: TGTGCCAGTAGATACACAGGGTCTGAAGCTTTCTTT; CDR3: CASRYTGSEAFF
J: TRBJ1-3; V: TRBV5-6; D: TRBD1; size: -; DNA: TGTGCCAGCAGCTTTGGGACAGGGGTTATCGGAAACACCATATATTTT; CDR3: CASSFGTGVIGNTIYF
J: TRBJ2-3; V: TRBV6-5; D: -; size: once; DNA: TGTGCCAGCAGTACCTCTGGTGGGGCAGATACGCAGTATTTT; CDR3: CASSTSGGADTQYF
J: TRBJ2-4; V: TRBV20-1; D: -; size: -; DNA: TGCAGTGCTAGAGCAAAAAACATTCAGTACTTC; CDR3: CSARAKNIQYF